Listed below are T cell receptor beta chains from one sample, sequenced in a study of T cells in Graves' hyperthyroidism and ophthalmopathy. Via MiXCR, TCRdb re-called the multiplex PCR reads, giving one row per CDR3 protein. Here the sample spans hundreds of thousands of distinct CDR3 sequences, 20% to 25% being singletons. The sample comprised blood. These receptors originate from a man aged 45-65 years with Graves' hyperthyroidism. The CDR3 runs from the conserved cysteine through the conserved F or W. A D gene is named only where the DNA matches it firmly. The size field is filled for only some rows; it gives once, few, many or a size class.

TRBV27	TRBJ2-1	many	NA	CASSLANYNEQFF	TGTGCCAGCAGTTTAGCGAACTACAATGAGCAGTTCTTC
TRBV13	TRBJ1-2	few	NA	CASSLEVRSMDGYTF	TGTGCCAGCAGCTTAGAGGTGCGATCGATGGATGGCTACACCTTC
TRBV4-2	TRBJ1-5	few	TRBD1	CASSQAPGQGSQHF	TGTGCCAGCAGCCAAGCTCCTGGACAGGGCAGCCAGCATTTT
TRBV5-1	TRBJ2-7	many	NA	CASSSGTFTGGEQYF	TGCGCCAGCAGCTCAGGCACCTTTACTGGGGGCGAGCAGTACTTC
TRBV3-1	TRBJ2-3	many	TRBD2	CASSPGTSGTDTQYF	TGTGCCAGCAGCCCTGGGACTAGCGGGACAGATACGCAGTATTTT
TRBV11-3	TRBJ2-3	many	TRBD2	CASSLGLAGGRGTQYF	TGTGCCAGCAGCTTAGGACTAGCGGGAGGACGGGGGACGCAGTATTTT
TRBV28	TRBJ2-7	NA	NA	CASSLTGPDYEQYF	TGTGCCAGCAGTTTAACAGGGCCCGACTACGAGCAGTACTTC
TRBV3-1	TRBJ1-1	few	TRBD1	CASSQTPGTGRTEAFF	TGTGCCAGCAGCCAAACCCCCGGGACAGGGCGGACTGAAGCTTTCTTT
TRBV2	TRBJ1-1	many	NA	CANNQGGGNTEAFF	TGTGCCAACAACCAGGGTGGTGGGAACACTGAAGCTTTCTTT
TRBV7-9	TRBJ2-1	NA	TRBD2	CASKEGQREGRREQFF	TGTGCCAGCAAAGAGGGGCAGCGGGAGGGCCGGCGTGAGCAGTTCTTC
TRBV7-9	TRBJ2-2	NA	NA	CASSLSGVVGELFF	TGTGCCAGCAGCTTATCTGGGGTGGTCGGGGAGCTGTTTTTT
TRBV6-5	TRBJ2-1	many	TRBD1	CASSYSPTGVRLNEQFF	TGTGCCAGCAGTTACTCGCCGACAGGGGTGCGTCTTAATGAGCAGTTCTTC
TRBV6-1	TRBJ1-5	many	TRBD1	CASRPWDRGAEQPQHF	TGTGCCAGCAGACCGTGGGACAGGGGAGCGGAACAGCCCCAGCATTTT
TRBV5-1	TRBJ2-5	NA	TRBD1	CASSLGTGLFGETQYF	TGCGCCAGCAGCTTGGGGACAGGGTTGTTTGGAGAGACCCAGTACTTC
TRBV30	TRBJ1-2	NA	TRBD1	CACPDRVGGYTF	TGTGCCTGCCCGGACAGGGTAGGAGGCTACACCTTC
TRBV12-3/TRBV12-4	TRBJ1-1	NA	NA	CASSLRGVDTEAFF	TGTGCCAGCAGTTTGAGGGGGGTGGACACTGAAGCTTTCTTT
TRBV28	TRBJ1-5	few	TRBD1	CASRSDRAKPQHF	TGTGCCAGCAGGTCCGACAGGGCTAAGCCCCAGCATTTT
TRBV12-3/TRBV12-4	TRBJ1-1	many	NA	CASSAGRNTEAFF	TGTGCCAGCAGCGCGGGACGGAACACTGAAGCTTTCTTT
TRBV6-2/TRBV6-3	TRBJ2-7	many	NA	CASRNSYEQYF	TGTGCCAGCAGAAACTCCTACGAGCAGTACTTC
TRBV6-5	TRBJ1-5	NA	NA	CASSYSGSFQPQHF	TGTGCCAGCAGTTACTCGGGGTCGTTCCAGCCCCAGCATTTT
TRBV27	TRBJ2-1	few	NA	CASSFLEKGDEQFF	TGTGCCAGCAGTTTCCTGGAGAAGGGGGATGAGCAGTTCTTC
TRBV29-1	TRBJ2-2	NA	NA	CSVGSGTGELFF	TGCAGCGTCGGTTCTGGGACCGGGGAGCTGTTTTTT
TRBV7-2	TRBJ2-7	many	TRBD1	CASSRQGERAYEQYF	TGTGCCAGCAGCCGACAGGGGGAAAGGGCCTACGAGCAGTACTTC
TRBV14	TRBJ2-5	NA	NA	CASSQDRVGETQYF	TGTGCCAGCAGCCAAGATCGGGTGGGGGAGACCCAGTACTTC
TRBV19	TRBJ1-3	NA	NA	CASKGYNVGNTIYF	TGTGCCAGTAAGGGCTATAACGTTGGAAACACCATATATTTT